Sequencing of this T cell receptor (beta chain) was carried out in a study of blood T cells in healthy people across ages. Isolation per sample recovered at least 6 million PBMCs. Primers used in a second PCR of roughly 7 to 12 cycles were a sample-barcoded 5' primer and a J-beta primer mix. With 12 random nucleotides, a template-switch adaptor tagged each individual cDNA molecule. Individual samples furnished no less than 2.5 million CDR3-containing paired-end reads apiece. TCRdb re-derived calls from the 5' RACE reads in MiXCR, one entry per CDR3 protein. The sample comprises hundreds of thousands of distinct CDR3 sequences, under 45% of which are singletons, and around 21% rests with the top ten. The CDR3 sequence is 15 residues long. V lost 3 bases and J lost 8; bases outside the gene matches: 8. Germline V gene lookup returns CDR1 LGHNA and CDR2 YSLEER.

This sequence originates from a man between 60 and 70 years old in good health. The rearrangement links TRBV4-3 to TRBJ2-1, with 9 bases lining up with TRBD2. The sequencing input was blood. CDR3 protein: CASSQERAGGDEQFF. CDR3 sequence (DNA): TGCGCCAGCAGCCAGGAACGAGCGGGGGGCGATGAGCAGTTCTTC.